The rows below give T cell receptor beta chains drawn from one sample of a study of a mutant IDH1 vaccine in newly diagnosed glioma. What these receptors recognize is not known. The data were produced by immunoSEQ multiplex PCR, yet TCRdb's version contains in-frame clones alone and is incomplete. This table holds 20,000 or so clones, roughly 84% found once. The source material was PBMCs, sampled from a glioma patient whose treatment included an IDH1 peptide vaccine. These receptors were obtained from a man aged 35 to 55 with glioma. Both conserved end residues are part of each CDR3. Fields, in order: J gene, D gene, V gene, CDR3 protein. The D gene is left open where the match is weak.

TRBJ2-7	.	TRBV10-1	CASSGAQHFYEQYF
TRBJ2-2	.	TRBV25-1	CASRKNTGELFF
TRBJ2-7	.	TRBV2	CASSVRDEQYF
TRBJ1-5	.	TRBV6-1	CASSEVGFYNQPQHF
TRBJ1-5	.	TRBV7-2	CASSLANQPQHF
TRBJ2-1	.	TRBV7-2	CASSSQGGAYNEQFF
TRBJ2-5	.	TRBV7-3	CASSLTGYQETQYF
TRBJ1-1	.	TRBV7-9	CASSLNTEAFF
TRBJ1-5	TRBD1	TRBV6-5	CASSYAGGTSQPQHF
TRBJ1-3	TRBD1	TRBV5-6	CASSTGTGASGNTIYF